This is a list of T cell receptor beta chains from one sample in a study of cytomegalovirus exposure and HLA in healthy donors. The assay was immunoSEQ multiplex PCR, and TCRdb's table has in-frame clones only and misses some. The listing records about 160,000 clones. The sequencing input was PBMCs. The receptor source for this set is a woman in her sixties in good health and CMV-seronegative. Each CDR3 is given with its conserved first and last residue. The D gene is left open where the match is weak.

j_gene | d_gene | v_gene | len | CDR3aa | CDR3nt
TRBJ1-4 | NA | TRBV4-1 | 13 | CASSQDNLEKLFF | TGCGCCAGCAGCCAAGATAATTTGGAAAAACTGTTTTTT
TRBJ1-6 | NA | TRBV4-3 | 17 | CASSQAGPGTYNSPLHF | TGCGCCAGCAGCCAAGCGGGTCCCGGTACCTATAATTCACCCCTCCACTTT
TRBJ2-2 | TRBD1 | TRBV4-2 | 16 | CASSQMTGPNTGELFF | TGTGCCAGCAGCCAAATGACAGGGCCGAACACCGGGGAGCTGTTTTTT
TRBJ2-3 | TRBD2 | TRBV2 | 12 | CASSVSGGVQYF | TGTGCCAGCAGTGTTAGCGGGGGTGTGCAGTATTTT
TRBJ2-2 | TRBD2 | TRBV5-1 | 16 | CASTHGTSGIPGELFF | TGCGCCAGCACCCATGGGACTAGCGGGATCCCCGGGGAGCTGTTTTTT
TRBJ1-1 | TRBD1 | TRBV27 | 16 | CASSFHRGMRNTEAFF | TGTGCCAGCAGTTTCCACAGGGGAATGAGGAACACTGAAGCTTTCTTT
TRBJ2-7 | TRBD1 | TRBV2 | 14 | CASSGGQGSYEQYF | TGTGCCAGCAGTGGGGGACAGGGGTCATACGAGCAGTACTTC
TRBJ2-5 | NA | TRBV6-1 | 15 | CASSGGLGQRETQYF | TGTGCCAGCAGTGGGGGACTGGGGCAGCGAGAGACCCAGTACTTC
TRBJ1-1 | TRBD1 | TRBV10-3 | 16 | CAISRGSGTGNVLAFF | TGTGCCATCTCCCGGGGATCCGGGACAGGGAATGTGTTAGCTTTCTTT
TRBJ2-5 | NA | TRBV5-1 | 14 | CASSPQSGGETQYF | TGCGCCAGCAGCCCCCAGTCCGGCGGAGAGACCCAGTACTTC
TRBJ2-7 | NA | TRBV19 | 14 | CASSPRVESYEQYF | TGTGCCAGTAGTCCCAGGGTGGAATCCTACGAGCAGTACTTC
TRBJ1-5 | NA | TRBV2 | 15 | CASSGVTPSNQPQHF | TGTGCCAGCAGTGGGGTGACACCTAGCAATCAGCCCCAGCATTTT
TRBJ2-5 | TRBD1 | TRBV29-1 | 13 | CSVGQGRGETQYF | TGCAGCGTTGGACAGGGGCGGGGAGAGACCCAGTACTTC
TRBJ2-6 | TRBD1 | TRBV19 | 15 | CASATGASGANVLTF | TGTGCCAGTGCGACAGGGGCATCGGGGGCCAACGTCCTGACTTTC
TRBJ1-1 | TRBD1 | TRBV11-1 | 15 | CASSPPRGQGVEAFF | TGTGCCAGCAGCCCTCCGAGGGGGCAGGGGGTTGAAGCTTTCTTT
TRBJ2-2 | TRBD1 | TRBV10-3 | 13 | CATSDRTAGELFF | TGTGCCACCTCGGACAGGACGGCCGGGGAGCTGTTTTTT
TRBJ2-1 | NA | TRBV12-5 | 18 | CASGLVPKDTTIYNEQFF | TGTGCTAGTGGTTTGGTACCGAAAGACACGACCATATACAATGAGCAGTTCTTC
TRBJ2-4 | TRBD2 | TRBV4-2 | 16 | CASSEPGLAVGNIQYF | TGTGCCAGCAGCGAACCGGGACTAGCGGTTGGGAACATTCAGTACTTC
TRBJ1-6 | NA | TRBV4-1 | 16 | CASSQVPGRENSPLHF | TGCGCCAGCAGTCAAGTACCGGGGCGGGAGAATTCACCCCTCCACTTT
TRBJ1-2 | NA | TRBV19 | 14 | CASSLPRQVEGYTF | TGTGCCAGTAGCCTTCCTCGACAGGTGGAGGGCTACACCTTC
TRBJ2-3 | TRBD2 | TRBV10-3 | 15 | CAISDRGVGGDTQYF | TGTGCCATCAGTGATCGGGGGGTCGGGGGAGATACGCAGTATTTT
TRBJ1-1 | TRBD1 | TRBV7-8 | 14 | CASSPGAGGYEAFF | TGTGCCAGCAGCCCCGGGGCAGGGGGCTATGAAGCTTTCTTT
TRBJ1-1 | NA | TRBV29-1 | 11 | CSVDRGTEAFF | TGCAGCGTTGACAGGGGTACTGAAGCTTTCTTT
TRBJ1-1 | TRBD1 | TRBV7-2 | 17 | CASSLGPPDREDGEAFF | TGTGCCAGCAGCTTAGGGCCTCCGGACAGGGAGGATGGAGAAGCTTTCTTT